This T cell receptor beta chain was obtained from a study of blood T cells in healthy people across ages. The germline gives CDR1 KGHSH, CDR2 LQKENI. V gave up 5 bases and J gave up 2 bases, with 14 bases separating them. This CDR3 has 15 residues. Primed by a sample-barcoded 5' primer and a J-beta primer mix, a second PCR proceeded for roughly 7 to 12 cycles. A template-switch adaptor that had 12 random nucleotides put a tag on each cDNA molecule. Each CDR3 protein is one row after TCRdb ran MiXCR on the 5' RACE reads. The table lists more than 750,000 distinct CDR3 sequences, 25% to 35% of them singletons. These data were also reused for a study on T cells of mothers and their children.

The sequenced sample consisted of blood. This chain connects TRBV18 to TRBJ2-3, with D possibly matching TRBD2 (5 bases). This clonotype was obtained from a middle-aged woman in good health. The CDR3 loop reads CASSTYGEYTDTQYF. The DNA of the CDR3 is TGTGCCAGCTCAACCTATGGGGAGTACACAGATACGCAGTATTTT.